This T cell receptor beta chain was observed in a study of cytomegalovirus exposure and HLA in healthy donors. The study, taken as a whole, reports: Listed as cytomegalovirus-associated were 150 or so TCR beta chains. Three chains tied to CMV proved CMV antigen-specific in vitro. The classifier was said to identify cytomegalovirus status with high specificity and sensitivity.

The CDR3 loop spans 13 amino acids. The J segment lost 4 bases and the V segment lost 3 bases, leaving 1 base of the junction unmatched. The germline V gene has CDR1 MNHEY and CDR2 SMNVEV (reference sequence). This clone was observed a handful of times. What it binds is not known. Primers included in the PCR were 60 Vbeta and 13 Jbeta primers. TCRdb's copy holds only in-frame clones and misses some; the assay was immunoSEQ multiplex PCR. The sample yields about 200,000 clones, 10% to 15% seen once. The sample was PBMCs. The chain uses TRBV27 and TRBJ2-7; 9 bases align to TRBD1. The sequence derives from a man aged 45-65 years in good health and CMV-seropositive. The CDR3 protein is CASSFDRGYEQYF. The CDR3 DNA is TGTGCCAGCAGTTTCGACAGGGGGTACGAGCAGTACTTC.